The following is a T cell receptor beta chain sequence with its context. In the original processing: Cell counts per sample came from amplifying reference gene primers. Assay used: immunoSEQ multiplex PCR; TCRdb lists only in-frame clones, some missing. For V, J and clone size, that table is used; D and trimming come from the DNA. The table lists more than 300,000 clones, 75% to 90% of them singletons, with just under 6.5% in the top ten. This record comes from a study of blood T cell repertoires in COVID-19. Germline V gives CDR1 LNHDA, CDR2 SQIVND (reference sequence). The CDR3 has 15 amino acids. Germline trimming cut 3 bases from V and 4 bases from J; bases unmatched to any gene: 6.

The sample comprised peripheral blood. This rearrangement joins TRBV19 to TRBJ2-1, with 7 bases lining up with TRBD2. The clonotype comes from a woman between 45 and 65 years old with COVID-19, enrolled during active disease. This CDR3 is CASSIGGSIYNEQFF. Written as DNA, the CDR3 is TGTGCCAGTAGTATCGGCGGGAGCATATACAATGAGCAGTTCTTC.